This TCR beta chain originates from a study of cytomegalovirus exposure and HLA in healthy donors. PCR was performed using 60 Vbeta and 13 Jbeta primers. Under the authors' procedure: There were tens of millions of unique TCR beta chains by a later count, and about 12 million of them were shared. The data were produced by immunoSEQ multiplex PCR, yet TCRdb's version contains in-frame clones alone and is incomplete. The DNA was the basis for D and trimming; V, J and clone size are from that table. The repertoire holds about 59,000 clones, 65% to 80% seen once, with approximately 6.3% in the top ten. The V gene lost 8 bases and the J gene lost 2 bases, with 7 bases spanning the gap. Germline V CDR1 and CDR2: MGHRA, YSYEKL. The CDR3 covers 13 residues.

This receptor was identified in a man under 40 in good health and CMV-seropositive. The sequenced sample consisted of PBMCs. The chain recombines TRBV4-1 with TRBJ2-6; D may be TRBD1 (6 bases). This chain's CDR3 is CASRQAGANVLTF. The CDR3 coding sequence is TGCGCCAGCCGACAGGCTGGGGCCAACGTCCTGACTTTC.